This T cell receptor beta chain was observed in a study of T cell repertoires in cytomegalovirus infection. Turning to the study itself: Carrying CMV and the relevant HLA type showed in public TCR beta signatures. Study-wide points: Clonotypes of TCR beta that were HLA-C-restricted and CMV-specific dominated the ex vivo response.

This clonotype was counted a few times. The antigen is unknown. TCRdb fed the reads into MiXCR, producing one record per CDR3 protein. The sample holds about 360,000 distinct CDR3 sequences, roughly 18% seen once. The TCR comes from a human donor in good health (CMV status not recorded). Some clones in this sample may be carry-over from other donors' samples. Source material: PBMCs.

CDR3 residues: CASSPGTGPEKLFF. The CDR3 coding sequence is TGTGCCAGCAGTCCCGGGACAGGGCCTGAAAAACTGTTTTTT. The chain joins TRBV12-3 or TRBV12-4 to TRBJ1-4; 9 bases fit TRBD1. The V gene end was trimmed by 5 bases and the J gene end by 7 bases; junction bases not matched to a gene: 5. The CDR3 runs to 14 residues.